The 11 T cell receptor beta chains below come from one sample, sequenced in a study of shared clonotypes between healthy human individuals. Here immunoSEQ multiplex PCR was the method, and the copy in TCRdb shows in-frame clones only, minus some. The profile shows some 600,000 clones, about 96% of them singletons. Naive CD8 populations comprised CD45RO-negative cells positively selected for CCR7, excluding terminally differentiated effector memory CD45RA+ cells. Sample: naive CD8+ T cells sorted from blood. The receptors shown here come from a woman in her 30s in good health.

This clone was found once. The CDR3 sequence is CASSPSSNQPQHF. The CDR3 nucleotides read TGTGCCAGCAGTCCCTCAAGCAATCAGCCCCAGCATTTT. V usage is TRBV27 and J usage is TRBJ1-5; no reliable D call. V shed 5 bases and J shed 1 base, with 6 bases lying between them. CDR1 is MNHEY, CDR2 SMNVEV, per germline (reference sequence). The CDR3 consists of 13 residues.

The genes are TRBV29-1 and TRBJ2-7; 7 bases are shared with TRBD1. With 0 bases clipped from V and 3 bases from J, the junction kept 5 bases outside the gene matches. Germline loops: CDR1 SQVTM, CDR2 ANQGSEA. This CDR3 contains 14 residues. The DNA for the CDR3 is TGCAGCGTTGAAGAACGACAGGGTAACTACGAGCAGTACTTC. As protein: CSVEERQGNYEQYF.

This sequence joins TRBV7-2 and TRBJ2-7; D not resolved. Germline V gives CDR1 SGHTA, CDR2 FQGNSA. The CDR3 is 14 residues long. The V gene lost 5 bases and the J gene lost 4 bases, with 15 bases spanning the gap. This CDR3 reads CASSPPRDPYEQYF. The CDR3 DNA is TGTGCCAGCAGCCCCCCCCGAGACCCTTACGAGCAGTACTTC. The full variable domain, its missing parts supplied by reference TRBV7-2 and TRBJ2-7, is GAGVSQSPSNKVTEKGKDVELRCDPISGHTALYWYRQSLGQGLEFLIYFQGNSAPDKSGLPSDRFSAERTGGSVSTLTIQRTQQEDSAVYLCASSPPRDPYEQYFGPGTRLTVT.

The chain couples TRBV5-4 to TRBJ2-5; D unresolved. Germline V gene sequence: CDR1 SGHNT, CDR2 YYREEE (reference sequence). V lost 4 bases and J lost 6, with 10 bases in between. CDR3 length: 12 residues. The CDR3 DNA sequence: TGTGCCAGCAGCGTCGACCCCCAGACCCAGTACTTC. Its protein product is CASSVDPQTQYF. The full variable domain, in which reference TRBV5-4 and TRBJ2-5 provide the parts outside the CDR3, is ETGVTQSPTHLIKTRGQQVTLRCSSQSGHNTVSWYQQALGQGPQFIFQYYREEENGRGNFPPRFSGLQFPNYSSELNVNALELDDSALYLCASSVDPQTQYFGPGTRLLVL.

Comment on this clone: The junction departs from germline at one end; a sequencing error may be responsible. The chain links TRBV2 to TRBJ2-7; D possibly corresponds to TRBD2 (6 bases). CDR1 is SNHLY, CDR2 FYNNEI, per germline. The CDR3 has 12 amino acids. CDR3 DNA: TGTGCCGGCAGGGACTCCGCCTACGAGCAGTACTTC. Protein sequence: CAGRDSAYEQYF.

The CDR3 loop reads CASERDYEQYF. The DNA for the CDR3 is TGTGCCAGCGAGAGGGACTACGAGCAGTACTTC. The chain has TRBV28 and TRBJ2-7; D may be TRBD2 (5 bases). V gave up 8 bases and J gave up 3 bases, with 8 bases separating them. CDR1 MDHEN and CDR2 SYDVKM come from the germline V gene. The CDR3 sequence is 11 residues long.

The chain links TRBV5-4 to TRBJ1-2; TRBD1 might be the D (5 bases). V was clipped by 7 bases and J by 2 bases, with 12 bases between them. The CDR3 consists of 13 residues. The germline V gene has CDR1 SGHNT and CDR2 YYREEE (reference sequence). The CDR3 DNA reads TGTGCCAGCTCCGGGGGGATGAACTATGGCTACACCTTC. This translates into CASSGGMNYGYTF.

The chain joins TRBV2 to TRBJ1-1; tentatively, D is TRBD1 (6 bases). The CDR3 covers 14 residues. Between the trimmed V and J ends, which lost 7 bases and 0 bases, there was a span of 12 bases. Germline V gene data show CDR1 as SNHLY and CDR2 as FYNNEI. The CDR3 region is CASTDSVMNTEAFF. The CDR3 bases are TGTGCCAGCACGGACAGCGTGATGAACACTGAAGCTTTCTTT.

The chain has TRBV6-5 and TRBJ1-6, with 8 bases that match TRBD1. Trimming cost V 6 bases and J 7 bases; bases outside gene matches: 8. Germline V CDR1 and CDR2: MNHEY, SVGAGI. The CDR3 spans 15 residues. Here the CDR3 DNA reads TGTGCCAGCAGCCCACAGGGGGATGGGAATTCACCCCTCCACTTT. Amino acids: CASSPQGDGNSPLHF.

In its sample, this clone was seen once. The chain is built from TRBV5-1 and TRBJ2-1; 8 bases agree with TRBD2. J lost 7 bases, V lost 1 base, and 7 bases had no gene match. This CDR3 has 15 residues. CDR1 is SGHRS and CDR2 is YFSETQ in the germline V gene. CDR3 coding DNA: TGCGCCAGCAGCTTGTCACCGGGAGGGCCTAATGAGCAGTTCTTC. Translating it yields CASSLSPGGPNEQFF.

The V call is TRBV9, the J call TRBJ2-3; D ambiguous. The CDR3 is 14 residues long. Looked up from germline, CDR1 is SGDLS and CDR2 is YYNGEE. The V end was cut by 4 bases, the J end by 2 bases, with 11 bases between. CDR3 in DNA: TGTGCCAGCAGCCGGAGAGACACCACAGATACGCAGTATTTT. Translating gives CASSRRDTTDTQYF.